One sample yielded the 4 T cell receptor beta chains listed below, sequenced in a study of blood T cell repertoires in COVID-19. Libraries were prepared by immunoSEQ multiplex PCR; TCRdb keeps only in-frame clonotypes and omits some of them. The repertoire holds 95,000 to 100,000 clones, with about 85% as singletons. Sequenced: peripheral blood. The receptor set was obtained from a woman in her 70s with active or convalescent COVID-19.

This sequence joins TRBV11-2 and TRBJ1-1; D unresolved. Germline CDR1 SGHAT, CDR2 FQNNGV. The CDR3 totals 12 residues. The V end lost 5 bases, the J end lost 3 bases, and 7 bases lay between the germline ends. CDR3 residues: CASSPPYTEAFF. The CDR3 DNA reads TGTGCCAGCAGCCCCCCGTACACTGAAGCTTTCTTT.

This clone has just one count. The chain couples TRBV2 to TRBJ1-4; 7 positions agree with TRBD1. The V gene's germline CDR1 is SNHLY and CDR2 FYNNEI. This CDR3 is built from 15 residues. The ends lost 6 bases at V and 7 bases at J; junction bases unmatched: 11. CDR3: CASRVTGVQGEKLFF. The DNA for the CDR3 is TGTGCCAGCAGGGTTACAGGGGTGCAGGGTGAAAAACTGTTTTTT.

The chain couples TRBV6-2 or TRBV6-3 to TRBJ2-3, with D possibly TRBD2 on 6 matching bases. The CDR3 consists of 15 residues. V lost 2 bases to trimming and J lost 0 bases, with 9 bases between them. CDR1 is MNHEY and CDR2 is SVGEGT in the germline V gene. The CDR3 spells CASSYGRESTDTQYF. CDR3 DNA sequence: TGTGCCAGCAGTTACGGGCGGGAAAGCACAGATACGCAGTATTTT.

The chain couples TRBV5-4 to TRBJ2-7, with D perhaps matching TRBD2 (5 bases). The V gene's germline CDR1 is SGHNT and CDR2 YYREEE (reference sequence). V was cut by 0 bases and J by 0 bases, with 7 bases left in between. This CDR3 spans 14 amino acids. The CDR3 protein is CASSLVGSSYEQYF. DNA for the CDR3: TGTGCCAGCAGCTTGGTGGGGAGCTCCTACGAGCAGTACTTC.